The sequence of this T cell receptor (beta chain) was determined in a study of blood T cell repertoires in COVID-19. The wider study: Nucleic acid was either cDNA or gDNA, and it came from T cells, B-cell-depleted T cells, or PBMCs.

Only in-frame clones appear in the TCRdb table, and some are missing; sequencing was by immunoSEQ multiplex PCR. The sample carries 65,000 to 90,000 clones, 70% to 80% recorded once. This CDR3 contains 13 residues. Germline V gene sequence: CDR1 ENHRY, CDR2 SYGVKD. The junction had 2 bases not matched to a gene; V was cut back by 5 bases and J by 5 bases. The origin of this receptor is a man in his fifties or sixties with active or convalescent COVID-19. The source material was peripheral blood. The chain combines TRBV10-3 with TRBJ2-7; TRBD2 agrees at 11 bases. In DNA form, the CDR3 reads TGTGCCATCAGTCTACTAGCGGGGGACGAGCAGTACTTC. This gives the protein CAISLLAGDEQYF.